These 17 T cell receptor beta chains were sequenced from one sample in a study of CD8 T cells in Susac syndrome. RNA, at about 0.45 to 1 ug, was reverse transcribed with random hexamers. MiXCR was run by TCRdb on the immunoSEQ multiplex PCR reads, yielding one entry per CDR3 protein. The data contain some 220,000 distinct CDR3 sequences, 95% of them singletons. Sequencing used CD4+ T cells from PBMCs. These TCRs come from a human donor with multiple sclerosis.

The chain carries TRBV18 and TRBJ2-7, with TRBD2 matching over 7 bases. This CDR3 is 13 amino acids long. The V segment lost 9 bases and the J segment 6 bases; nucleotides outside the gene matches: 11. Germline CDR1 is KGHSH and CDR2 is LQKENI. The CDR3 here is CASSAKSGGEQYF. In DNA, the CDR3 is TGTGCCAGTTCGGCTAAGTCGGGGGGCGAGCAGTACTTC.

This clonotype occurred once. The chain is built from TRBV12-3 or TRBV12-4 and TRBJ2-3, with 9 nucleotides matching TRBD2. The ends lost 1 base at V and 3 bases at J; junction bases unmatched: 5. The CDR3 is made up of 16 amino acids. The CDR3 here is CASSLGSGRRTDTQYF. The CDR3 DNA reads as TGTGCCAGCAGTTTAGGTAGCGGGAGACGTACAGATACGCAGTATTTT.

The rearrangement joins TRBV13 to TRBJ1-1; 8 bases map to TRBD1. The junction had 12 bases not matched to a gene; V was cut back by 3 bases and J by 3 bases. The CDR3 totals 17 residues. Germline loops: CDR1 PRHDT, CDR2 FYEKMQ (reference sequence). The CDR3 DNA follows: TGTGCCAGCAGCTTTGTTGGGTCATGGACAGGGTACACTGAAGCTTTCTTT. This sequence encodes CASSFVGSWTGYTEAFF.

The DNA of the CDR3 is TGTGCCAGCAGTTTAGTGGGACAGAATAACTATGGCTACACCTTC. Residues: CASSLVGQNNYGYTF. V is TRBV27 and J is TRBJ1-2, with TRBD1 matching over 7 bases. V dropped 2 bases and J dropped 1; count of bases not matched to a gene: 4. Germline values: CDR1 MNHEY, CDR2 SMNVEV (reference sequence). This CDR3 comprises 15 residues.

This chain links TRBV10-3 with TRBJ2-7; D call uncertain. Trimming took off 6 bases at V and 4 bases at J, with 13 bases between the two ends. This CDR3 is built from 13 residues. Germline assignment: CDR1 ENHRY and CDR2 SYGVKD. This chain's CDR3 is CAISLGPGYEQYF. The CDR3 DNA reads TGTGCCATCAGCTTAGGCCCTGGATACGAGCAGTACTTC.

The sample holds one count of this clonotype. The chain joins TRBV29-1 to TRBJ1-1; D call uncertain. This CDR3 contains 13 residues. Trimming removed 1 base at V and 0 bases at J, with 6 bases between. Germline loops: CDR1 SQVTM, CDR2 ANQGSEA. The DNA for the CDR3 is TGCAGCGTTGAAGGAGCTTTGAACACTGAAGCTTTCTTT. Protein: CSVEGALNTEAFF.

The CDR3 nucleotides are TGTGCCAGCTCACCAGTTAGATGGGACAGCTCCTACGAGCAGTACTTC. It encodes CASSPVRWDSSYEQYF. This chain joins TRBV18 and TRBJ2-7, with 7 bases lining up with TRBD1. Germline assignment: CDR1 KGHSH and CDR2 LQKENI. The CDR3 covers 16 residues. Germline trimming cut 2 bases from V and 0 bases from J; bases unmatched to any gene: 7. The full variable domain, completed using reference TRBV18 and TRBJ2-7, is NAGVMQNPRHLVRRRGQEARLRCSPMKGHSHVYWYRQLPEEGLKFMVYLQKENIIDESGMPKERFSAEFPKEGPSILRIQQVVRGDSAAYFCASSPVRWDSSYEQYFGPGTRLTVT.

The rearrangement links TRBV7-3 to TRBJ1-6; no reliable D call. V gave up 1 base and J gave up 4 bases, with 5 bases separating them. Germline assignment: CDR1 SGHTA and CDR2 FQGTGA. This CDR3 comprises 14 residues. In nucleotides, the CDR3 is TGTGCCAGCAGCTTAATGGGTTATAATTCACCCCTCCACTTT. Its protein is CASSLMGYNSPLHF.

In nucleotides, the CDR3 is TGCAGTGCTAGGGACTATCCTTACAATGAGCAGTTCTTC. Its translation is CSARDYPYNEQFF. The chain combines TRBV20-1 with TRBJ2-1; possible D gene TRBD2, 6 bases. V lost 3 bases to trimming and J lost 4 bases, with 10 bases between them. CDR3 length equals 13 residues. The germline gives CDR1 DFQATT, CDR2 SNEGSKA (reference sequence).

This chain uses TRBV5-6 with TRBJ2-7, with D perhaps TRBD2 (5 bases). The V end was cut by 4 bases, the J end by 7 bases, with 12 bases between. The germline V gene encodes CDR1 SGHDT and CDR2 YYEEEE. CDR3 length: 12 amino acids. CDR3 sequence: CASSHGEWEQYF. CDR3 sequence (DNA): TGTGCCAGCAGCCACGGGGAGTGGGAGCAGTACTTC.

CDR3 residues: CASSPRNEQYF. In DNA, the CDR3 is TGTGCCAGCAGCCCCCGTAACGAGCAGTACTTC. The chain joins TRBV28 to TRBJ2-7; D is ambiguous. The germline V and J ends were trimmed by 6 bases and 5 bases, with 8 bases remaining between them. The CDR3 sequence is 11 residues long. Germline V gives CDR1 MDHEN, CDR2 SYDVKM.

The gene calls are TRBV6-6 and TRBJ2-7, with TRBD2 as a possible D gene (7 bases). V was clipped by 8 bases and J by 5 bases, with 13 bases between them. This CDR3 contains 12 residues. Looked up from germline, CDR1 is MNHNY and CDR2 is SVGAGI (reference sequence). Here the CDR3 DNA reads TGTGCCAGCGGGGGGGCCTCGAACGAGCAGTACTTC. This sequence encodes CASGGASNEQYF.

The chain employs TRBV20-1 and TRBJ2-5; 14 bases align to TRBD2. J lost 5 bases, V lost 5 bases, and 10 bases had no gene match. This CDR3 is 16 amino acids long. The germline V gene has CDR1 DFQATT and CDR2 SNEGSKA (reference sequence). The CDR3 protein is CSAGGTSGRFLETQYF. As DNA, the CDR3 is TGCAGTGCTGGGGGGACTAGCGGGAGATTCTTGGAGACCCAGTACTTC.

The CDR3 region has the DNA TGTGCCAGCAGCTTAGATGCGGCCAACTACGAGCAGTACTTC. Residues: CASSLDAANYEQYF. V is TRBV7-2 and J is TRBJ2-7; D remains ambiguous. Per germline, CDR1 SGHTA and CDR2 FQGNSA. Trimming removed 1 base at V and 3 bases at J, with 10 bases between. This CDR3 comprises 14 residues. The full variable domain, in which reference TRBV7-2 and TRBJ2-7 provide the parts outside the CDR3, is GAGVSQSPSNKVTEKGKDVELRCDPISGHTALYWYRQSLGQGLEFLIYFQGNSAPDKSGLPSDRFSAERTGGSVSTLTIQRTQQEDSAVYLCASSLDAANYEQYFGPGTRLTVT.

This chain joins TRBV4-2 and TRBJ2-3, with 10 positions matching TRBD2. Per the germline V gene, CDR1 is LGHNA and CDR2 is YNFKEQ. This CDR3 is built from 14 residues. J gave up 4 bases and V 4 bases, and 2 bases lay outside the gene matches. CDR3 in amino acids: CASSRGLAADTQYF. In DNA, the CDR3 is TGTGCCAGCAGCCGCGGACTAGCGGCAGATACGCAGTATTTT.

This clonotype appeared once. This rearrangement joins TRBV7-9 to TRBJ2-3, with 7 bases that match TRBD1. J gave up 4 bases and V 5 bases, and 9 bases lay outside the gene matches. In germline, CDR1 is SEHNR, CDR2 FQNEAQ (reference sequence). The CDR3 consists of 15 residues. The CDR3: CASSLRQGAADTQYF. CDR3 nucleotides: TGTGCCAGCAGCCTTCGACAGGGAGCGGCAGATACGCAGTATTTT. The full variable domain, its missing parts supplied by reference TRBV7-9 and TRBJ2-3, is DTGVSQNPRHKITKRGQNVTFRCDPISEHNRLYWYRQTLGQGPEFLTYFQNEAQLEKSRLLSDRFSAERPKGSFSTLEIQRTEQGDSAMYLCASSLRQGAADTQYFGPGTRLTVL.

This clonotype was seen just once. The chain joins TRBV15 to TRBJ2-7; D is perhaps TRBD1 (6 bases). V lost 0 bases and J lost 6, with 15 bases in between. CDR1 and CDR2 from the germline V gene are LNHNV and YYDKDF (reference sequence). The CDR3 totals 15 residues. The CDR3 region has the DNA TGTGCCACCAGCAGAGATAATCAGGGGCTTGGCGAGCAGTACTTC. Its translation is CATSRDNQGLGEQYF.